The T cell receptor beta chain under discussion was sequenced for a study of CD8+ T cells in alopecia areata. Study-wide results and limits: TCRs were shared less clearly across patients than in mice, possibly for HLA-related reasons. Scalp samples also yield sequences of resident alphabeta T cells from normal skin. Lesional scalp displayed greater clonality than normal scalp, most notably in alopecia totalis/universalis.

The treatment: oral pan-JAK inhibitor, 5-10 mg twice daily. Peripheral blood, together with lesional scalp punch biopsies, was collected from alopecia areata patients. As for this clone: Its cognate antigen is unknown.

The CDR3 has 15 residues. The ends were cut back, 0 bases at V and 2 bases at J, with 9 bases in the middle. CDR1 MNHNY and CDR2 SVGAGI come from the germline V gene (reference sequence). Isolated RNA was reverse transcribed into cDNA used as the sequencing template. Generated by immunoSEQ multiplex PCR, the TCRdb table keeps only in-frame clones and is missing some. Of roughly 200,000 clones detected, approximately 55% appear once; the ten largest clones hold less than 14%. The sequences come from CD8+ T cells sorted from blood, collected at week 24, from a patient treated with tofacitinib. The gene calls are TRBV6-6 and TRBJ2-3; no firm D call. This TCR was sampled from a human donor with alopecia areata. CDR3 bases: TGTGCCAGCAGTTACTCCCCCCCATACACAGATACGCAGTATTTT. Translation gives CASSYSPPYTDTQYF.